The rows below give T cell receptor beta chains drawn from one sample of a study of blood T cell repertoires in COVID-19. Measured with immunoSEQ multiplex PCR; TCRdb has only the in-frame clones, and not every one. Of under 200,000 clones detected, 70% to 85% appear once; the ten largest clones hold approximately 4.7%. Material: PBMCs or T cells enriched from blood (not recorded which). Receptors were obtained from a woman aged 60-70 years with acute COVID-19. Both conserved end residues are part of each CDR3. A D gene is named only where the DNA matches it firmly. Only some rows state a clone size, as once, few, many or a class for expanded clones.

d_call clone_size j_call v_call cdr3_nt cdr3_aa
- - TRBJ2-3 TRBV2 TGTGCCAGCAGTGCCCTCGCGGGGGCCCCCGATACGCAGTATTTT CASSALAGAPDTQYF
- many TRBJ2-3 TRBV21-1 TGTGCCAGCAGCAAAATCCCGGGGGGCAGAATCACAGATACGCAGTATTTT CASSKIPGGRITDTQYF
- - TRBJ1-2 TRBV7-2 TGTGCCAGCAGCACACAGGGTCCCGTCTATGGCTACACCTTC CASSTQGPVYGYTF
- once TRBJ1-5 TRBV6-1 TGTGCCAGCAGTGAACTGATGGGCAGGGGCGACTATAGCAATCAGCCCCAGCATTTT CASSELMGRGDYSNQPQHF
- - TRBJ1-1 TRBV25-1 TGTGCCAGCAGCGAGGCGATAATGGGCACTGAAGCTTTCTTT CASSEAIMGTEAFF
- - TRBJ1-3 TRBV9 TGTGCCAGCAGCGTATTGGGCTCCTCTGGAAACACCATATATTTT CASSVLGSSGNTIYF
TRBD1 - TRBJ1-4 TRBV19 TGTGCCAGTAGCCCCGACAGGGGAACTAATGAAAAACTGTTTTTT CASSPDRGTNEKLFF
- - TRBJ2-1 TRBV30 TGTGCCTGGAGTCAAAAGGGGTCAGGCTCCTACAATGAGCAGTTCTTC CAWSQKGSGSYNEQFF
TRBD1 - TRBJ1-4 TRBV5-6 TGTGCCAGCAGCTTGGGACAGGGAGGCGAAAAACTGTTTTTT CASSLGQGGEKLFF
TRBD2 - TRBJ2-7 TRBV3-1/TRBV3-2 TGTGCCAGCAGCCCGAGACTAGCGGGAGCGGGGAGCGGCGAGCAGTACTTC CASSPRLAGAGSGEQYF
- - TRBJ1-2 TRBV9 TGTGCCAGCAGCGGATACACAGGGATCGGGGGCTACACCTTC CASSGYTGIGGYTF
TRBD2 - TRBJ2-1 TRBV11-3 TGTGCCAGCAGCCCAGGGGTTGGACTAGCGGACAATGAGCAGTTCTTC CASSPGVGLADNEQFF
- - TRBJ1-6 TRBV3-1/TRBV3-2 TGTGCCAGCAGGGAGGAGAGCTCCTATAATTCACCCCTCCACTTT CASREESSYNSPLHF
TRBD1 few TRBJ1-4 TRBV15 TGTGCCACCAGCAGAGAGACAACAGGGGGTGGGGAAAAACTGTTTTTT CATSRETTGGGEKLFF
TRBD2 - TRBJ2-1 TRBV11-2 TGTGCCAGCAGCTCTACTAGCGTTGACAATGAGCAGTTCTTC CASSSTSVDNEQFF
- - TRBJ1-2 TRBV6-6 TGTGCCAGCAGTAACCCCGCCGGGGGGCAGCTCTATGGCTACACCTTC CASSNPAGGQLYGYTF
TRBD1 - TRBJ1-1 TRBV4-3 TGCGCCAGCAGCTATGGACAGGGAAAAGTGGCTGAAGCTTTCTTT CASSYGQGKVAEAFF
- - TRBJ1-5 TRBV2 TGTGCCAGCAGTGAAGGGGAGGGGCAGCCCCAGCATTTT CASSEGEGQPQHF
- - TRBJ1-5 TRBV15 TGTGCCACCAGCAGAGAAATCATCCACGACAGTGCCTATAGCAATCAGCCCCAGCATTTT CATSREIIHDSAYSNQPQHF
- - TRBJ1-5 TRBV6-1 TGTGCCAGCAGTGACAGGGGCGGCAATCAGCCCCAGCATTTT CASSDRGGNQPQHF
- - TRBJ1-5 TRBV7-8 TGTGCCAGCAGCTCCCCAGCGAACAATCAGCCCCAGCATTTT CASSSPANNQPQHF
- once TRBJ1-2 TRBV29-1 TGCAGCGTTAGCGGGAGAGAGGGCTATGGCTACACCTTC CSVSGREGYGYTF
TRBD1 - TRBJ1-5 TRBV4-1 TGCGCCAGCAGCCAAGATCCACAGGGGGGTCAGCCCCAGCATTTT CASSQDPQGGQPQHF
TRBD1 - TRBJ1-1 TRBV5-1 TGCGCCAGCAGCCCAGGACAGGGCGTTGAAGCTTTCTTT CASSPGQGVEAFF
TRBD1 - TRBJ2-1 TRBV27 TGTGCCAGCAGTTTCTTACTTCTGAGGGGGCAACAGGGAAAGCCCCATGAGCAGTTCTTC CASSFLLLRGQQGKPHEQFF